Included here is one T cell receptor beta chain sequence, with context. This sample was taken from a study of tumor T cells in aggressive B-cell lymphoma. The V and J ends lost 5 bases and 2 bases, in that order; junction bases with no gene match: 9. The CDR3 covers 15 residues. Per the germline V gene, CDR1 is SGHRS and CDR2 is YFSETQ. Some clones are missing from TCRdb's copy, which holds only in-frame ones; the method was immunoSEQ multiplex PCR. The table shows about 2,400 clones, with over 65% occurring only once. This rearrangement joins TRBV5-1 to TRBJ2-7, with TRBD2 matching 8 bases. Sequenced: tumor tissue. This receptor was obtained from an adult with diffuse large B cell lymphoma. The CDR3 coding sequence is TGCGCCAGCAGAACGTACGCGGGGGGCACCTACGAGCAGTACTTC. This sequence encodes CASRTYAGGTYEQYF.